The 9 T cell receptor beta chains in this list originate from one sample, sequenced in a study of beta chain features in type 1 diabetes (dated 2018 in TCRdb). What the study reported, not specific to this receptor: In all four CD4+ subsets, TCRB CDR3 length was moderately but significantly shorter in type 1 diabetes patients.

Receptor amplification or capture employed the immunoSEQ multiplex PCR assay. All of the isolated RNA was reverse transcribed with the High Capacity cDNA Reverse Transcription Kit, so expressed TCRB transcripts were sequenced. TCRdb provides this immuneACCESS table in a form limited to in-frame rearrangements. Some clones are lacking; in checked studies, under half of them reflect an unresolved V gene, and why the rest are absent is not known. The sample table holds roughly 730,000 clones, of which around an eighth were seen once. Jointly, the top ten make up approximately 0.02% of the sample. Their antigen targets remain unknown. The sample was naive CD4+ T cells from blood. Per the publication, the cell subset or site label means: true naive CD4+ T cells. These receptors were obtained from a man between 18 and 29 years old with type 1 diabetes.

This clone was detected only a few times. CDR3 sequence (DNA): TGTGCCAGCAGCTCAGCCGCCCGACAGAAGCAGTACTTC. This encodes CASSSAARQKQYF. The V gene is TRBV13, the J gene TRBJ2-7; a possible D gene is TRBD1 (5 bases). Trimming pared 4 bases from V and 8 bases from J, leaving 15 bases between. From germline, CDR1 is PRHDT and CDR2 FYEKMQ (reference sequence). The CDR3 contains 13 residues.

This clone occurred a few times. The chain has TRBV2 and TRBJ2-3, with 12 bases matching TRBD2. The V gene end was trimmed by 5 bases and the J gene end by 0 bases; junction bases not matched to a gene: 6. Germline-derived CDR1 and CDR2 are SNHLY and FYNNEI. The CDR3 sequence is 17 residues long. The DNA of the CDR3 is TGTGCCAGCAGTTGGGGGACTAGCGGGTTTAGCACAGATACGCAGTATTTT. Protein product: CASSWGTSGFSTDTQYF.

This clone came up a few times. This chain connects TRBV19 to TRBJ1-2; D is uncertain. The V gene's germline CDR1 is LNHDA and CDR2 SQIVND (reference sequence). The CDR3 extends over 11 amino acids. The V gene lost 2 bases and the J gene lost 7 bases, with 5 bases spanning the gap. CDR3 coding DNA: TGTGCCAGTAGTATACGAGGTGGCTACACCTTC. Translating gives CASSIRGGYTF.

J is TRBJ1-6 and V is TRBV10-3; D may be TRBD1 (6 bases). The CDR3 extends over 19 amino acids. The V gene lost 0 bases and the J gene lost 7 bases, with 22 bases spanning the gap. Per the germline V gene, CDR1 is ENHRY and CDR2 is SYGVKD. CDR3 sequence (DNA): TGTGCCATCAGTGAGTCGTCAGGACAGAGAATACAGCTCAATTCACCCCTCCACTTT. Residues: CAISESSGQRIQLNSPLHF.

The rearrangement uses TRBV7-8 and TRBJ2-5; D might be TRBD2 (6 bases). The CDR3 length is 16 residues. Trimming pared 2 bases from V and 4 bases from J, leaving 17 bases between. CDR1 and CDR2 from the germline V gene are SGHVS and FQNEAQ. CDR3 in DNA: TGTGCCAGCAGCTTAAAGGGCGGGGCAGGGCGAGAGACCCAGTACTTC. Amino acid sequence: CASSLKGGAGRETQYF.

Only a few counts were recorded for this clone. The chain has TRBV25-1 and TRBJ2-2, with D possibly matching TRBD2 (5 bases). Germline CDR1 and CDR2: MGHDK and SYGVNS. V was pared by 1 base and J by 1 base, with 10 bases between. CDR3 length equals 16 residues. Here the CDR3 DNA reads TGTGCCAGCAGTGAATTAGCGATGGGGAACACCGGGGAGCTGTTTTTT. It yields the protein CASSELAMGNTGELFF.

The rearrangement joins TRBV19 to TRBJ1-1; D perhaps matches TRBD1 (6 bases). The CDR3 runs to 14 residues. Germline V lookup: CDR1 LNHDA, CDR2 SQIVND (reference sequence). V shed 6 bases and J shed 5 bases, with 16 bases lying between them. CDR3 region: CASREGTGRTEAFF. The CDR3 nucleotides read TGTGCCAGTAGGGAGGGCACAGGGAGGACTGAAGCTTTCTTT.

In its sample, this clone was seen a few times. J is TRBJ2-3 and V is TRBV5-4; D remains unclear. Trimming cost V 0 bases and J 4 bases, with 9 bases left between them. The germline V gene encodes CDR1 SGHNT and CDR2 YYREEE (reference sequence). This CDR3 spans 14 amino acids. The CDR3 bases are TGTGCCAGCAGCTTGGCCCCGGGCCCAGATACGCAGTATTTT. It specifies CASSLAPGPDTQYF.

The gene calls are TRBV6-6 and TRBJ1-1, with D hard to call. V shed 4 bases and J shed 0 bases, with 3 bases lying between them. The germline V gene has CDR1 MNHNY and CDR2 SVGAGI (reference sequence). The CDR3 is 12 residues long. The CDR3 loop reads CASSFLNTEAFF. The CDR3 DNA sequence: TGTGCCAGCAGTTTTTTGAACACTGAAGCTTTCTTT.